This T cell receptor (beta chain) was observed in a study of blood T cell repertoires in COVID-19. In the original analysis: Estimates of nucleated cell counts were drawn from the amplification of reference gene primers. The table came from immunoSEQ multiplex PCR; TCRdb's copy has only in-frame clones and leaves some out. That table gives V, J and clone size, and the DNA gave D and trimming. The table shows 250,000 to 400,000 clones, with around 88% occurring only once. This CDR3 comprises 15 residues. Trimming cost V 2 bases and J 3 bases, with 13 bases left between them. The germline V gene has CDR1 LGHNA and CDR2 YSLEER.

This TCR derives from a woman under 40 with COVID-19, enrolled during active disease. This chain joins TRBV4-3 and TRBJ1-2; D remains unclear. Sequenced input: peripheral blood. CDR3 sequence: CASSQKRSVYYGYTF. CDR3 sequence (DNA): TGCGCCAGCAGCCAAAAACGGTCGGTCTACTATGGCTACACCTTC.